Sequencing of this TCR beta chain was carried out in a study of blood T cell repertoires in COVID-19. The length of the CDR3 is 14 residues. Trimming took 6 bases from V and 1 from J, leaving 12 bases between them. The V gene's germline CDR1 is MNHEY and CDR2 SVGAGI. Clones were sequenced by immunoSEQ multiplex PCR, and TCRdb holds only the in-frame ones, with some missing. This sample has 45,000 to 60,000 clones, with approximately 86% found just once. The rearrangement joins TRBV6-5 to TRBJ2-5; the D gene is possibly TRBD1 (5 bases). This clonotype was obtained from a man in his sixties with acute or convalescent COVID-19. Specimen: peripheral blood. CDR3 sequence: CASSRNRLQETQYF. DNA of the CDR3: TGTGCCAGCAGCCGAAACAGGCTCCAAGAGACCCAGTACTTC.